This T cell receptor beta chain emerged from a study of blood T cell repertoires in COVID-19. Study background: Researchers got acute and convalescent COVID-19 samples from the United States, Italy and Spain.

Participant age was about 18 to 89 years, and participants resided in 20 to 30 US areas. Participants were placed into cohorts based on the clinical history they reported. Original processing methods: Reference gene primer amplification in the assay estimated nucleated cell counts. Profiling relied on immunoSEQ multiplex PCR, and the TCRdb table lists in-frame clones only, not all of them. The V and J calls and clone size are taken from that table; D and trimming were inferred from the DNA. This sample has 150,000 to 200,000 clones, with about four fifths found just once. The TCR originated in a man in his forties or fifties who had recovered from COVID-19. The sample comprised PBMCs or T cells enriched from blood (not recorded which).

CDR3 region: CASSVTSGVGETQYF. The CDR3, as DNA: TGTGCCAGCAGCGTCACTAGCGGGGTGGGGGAGACCCAGTACTTC. J is TRBJ2-5 and V is TRBV9; 10 nucleotides line up with TRBD2. Trimming took 2 bases from V and 5 from J; bases not matched to a gene: 6. Germline CDR1 and CDR2: SGDLS and YYNGEE. The CDR3 spans 15 residues.